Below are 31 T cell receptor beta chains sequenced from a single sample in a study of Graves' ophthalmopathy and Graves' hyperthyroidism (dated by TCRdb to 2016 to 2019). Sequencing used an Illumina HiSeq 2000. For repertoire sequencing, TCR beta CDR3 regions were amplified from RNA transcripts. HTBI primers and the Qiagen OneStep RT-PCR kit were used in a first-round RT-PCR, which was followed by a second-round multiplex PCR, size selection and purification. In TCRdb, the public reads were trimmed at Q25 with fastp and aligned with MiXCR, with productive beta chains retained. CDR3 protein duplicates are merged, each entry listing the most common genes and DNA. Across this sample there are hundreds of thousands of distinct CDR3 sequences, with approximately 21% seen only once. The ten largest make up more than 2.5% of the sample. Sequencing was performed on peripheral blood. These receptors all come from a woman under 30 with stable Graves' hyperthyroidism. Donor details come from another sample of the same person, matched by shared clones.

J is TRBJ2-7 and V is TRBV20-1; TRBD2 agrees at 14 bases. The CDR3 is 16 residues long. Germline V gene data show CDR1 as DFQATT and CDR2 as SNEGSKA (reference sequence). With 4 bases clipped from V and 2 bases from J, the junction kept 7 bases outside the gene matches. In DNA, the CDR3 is TGCAGTGCTACCCCGGGACTAGCGGGAGACGCCTACGAGCAGTACTTC. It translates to CSATPGLAGDAYEQYF.

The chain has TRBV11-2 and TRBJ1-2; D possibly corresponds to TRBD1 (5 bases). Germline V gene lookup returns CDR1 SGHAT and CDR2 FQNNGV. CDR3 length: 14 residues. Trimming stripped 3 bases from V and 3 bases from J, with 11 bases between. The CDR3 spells CASSFKAGHYGYTF. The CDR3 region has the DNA TGTGCCAGCAGCTTTAAGGCAGGGCACTATGGCTACACCTTC.

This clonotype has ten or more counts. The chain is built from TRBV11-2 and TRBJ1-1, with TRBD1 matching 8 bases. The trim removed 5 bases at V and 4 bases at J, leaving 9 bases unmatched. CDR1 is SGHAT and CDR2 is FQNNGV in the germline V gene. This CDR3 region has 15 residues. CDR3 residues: CASSLGTGLFTEAFF. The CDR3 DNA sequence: TGTGCCAGCAGCCTCGGGACAGGACTATTCACTGAAGCTTTCTTT.

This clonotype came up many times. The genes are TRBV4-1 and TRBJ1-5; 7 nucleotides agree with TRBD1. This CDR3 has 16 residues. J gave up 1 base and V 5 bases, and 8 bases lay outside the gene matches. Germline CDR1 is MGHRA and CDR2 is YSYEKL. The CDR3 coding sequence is TGCGCCAGCAGCATGACAGGGAGAGGGAGCAATCAGCCCCAGCATTTT. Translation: CASSMTGRGSNQPQHF.

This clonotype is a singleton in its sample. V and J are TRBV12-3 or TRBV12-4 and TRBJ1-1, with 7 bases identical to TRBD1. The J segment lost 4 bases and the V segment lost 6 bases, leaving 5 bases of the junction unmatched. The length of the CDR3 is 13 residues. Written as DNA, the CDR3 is TGTGCCAGCAGACAGGGGACCGTCACTGAAGCTTTCTTT. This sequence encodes CASRQGTVTEAFF.

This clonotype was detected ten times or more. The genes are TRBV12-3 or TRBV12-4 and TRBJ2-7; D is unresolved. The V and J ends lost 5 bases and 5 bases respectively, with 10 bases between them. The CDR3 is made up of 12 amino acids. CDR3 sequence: CASSHRPDEQYF. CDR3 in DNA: TGTGCCAGCAGTCACCGTCCCGACGAGCAGTACTTC.

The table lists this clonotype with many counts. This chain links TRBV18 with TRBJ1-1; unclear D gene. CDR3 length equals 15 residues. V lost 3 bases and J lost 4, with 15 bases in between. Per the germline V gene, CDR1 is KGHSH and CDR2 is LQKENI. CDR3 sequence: CASSPGEPVGTEAFF. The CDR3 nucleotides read TGTGCCAGCTCACCTGGAGAGCCAGTGGGCACTGAAGCTTTCTTT. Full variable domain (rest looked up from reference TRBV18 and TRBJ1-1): NAGVMQNPRHLVRRRGQEARLRCSPMKGHSHVYWYRQLPEEGLKFMVYLQKENIIDESGMPKERFSAEFPKEGPSILRIQQVVRGDSAAYFCASSPGEPVGTEAFFGQGTRLTVV.

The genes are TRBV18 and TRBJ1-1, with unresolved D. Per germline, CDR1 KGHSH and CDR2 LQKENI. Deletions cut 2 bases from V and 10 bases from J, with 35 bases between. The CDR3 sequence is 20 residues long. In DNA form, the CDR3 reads TGTGCCAGCTCACCAGGTCGGGTGTCCCTAAGAACACTTGGTGGAAAAGGAGCTTTCTTT. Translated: CASSPGRVSLRTLGGKGAFF.

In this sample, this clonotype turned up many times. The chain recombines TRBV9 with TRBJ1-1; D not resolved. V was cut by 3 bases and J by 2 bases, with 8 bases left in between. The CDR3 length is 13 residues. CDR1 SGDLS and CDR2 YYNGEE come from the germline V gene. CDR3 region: CASSAAPNTEAFF. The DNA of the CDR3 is TGTGCCAGCAGCGCGGCGCCTAACACTGAAGCTTTCTTT.

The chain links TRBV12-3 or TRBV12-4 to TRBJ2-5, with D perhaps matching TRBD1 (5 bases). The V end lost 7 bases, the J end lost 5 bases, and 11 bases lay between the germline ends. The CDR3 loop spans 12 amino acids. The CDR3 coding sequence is TGTGCCAGCACCAGGGTTGGGGAGACCCAGTACTTC. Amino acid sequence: CASTRVGETQYF.

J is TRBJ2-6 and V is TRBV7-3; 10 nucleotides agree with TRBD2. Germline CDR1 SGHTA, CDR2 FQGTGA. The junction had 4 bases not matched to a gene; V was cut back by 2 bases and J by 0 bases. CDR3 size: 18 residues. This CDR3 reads CASSLFPSGSSGANVLTF. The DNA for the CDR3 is TGTGCCAGCAGCTTATTTCCTAGCGGGAGCTCTGGGGCCAACGTCCTGACTTTC.

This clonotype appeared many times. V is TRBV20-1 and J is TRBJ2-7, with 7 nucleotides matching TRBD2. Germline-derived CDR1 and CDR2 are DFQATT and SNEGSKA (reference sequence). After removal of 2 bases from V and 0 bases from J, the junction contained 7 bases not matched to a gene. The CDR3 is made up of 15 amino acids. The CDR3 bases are TGCAGTGCTAGACAGCCTAGCGGCTACTCCTACGAGCAGTACTTC. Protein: CSARQPSGYSYEQYF.

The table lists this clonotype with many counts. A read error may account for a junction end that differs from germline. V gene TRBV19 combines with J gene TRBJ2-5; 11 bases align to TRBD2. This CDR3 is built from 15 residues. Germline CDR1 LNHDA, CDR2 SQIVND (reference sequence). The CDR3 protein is CASSEMTSGKEIQYF. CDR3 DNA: TGTGCCAGTAGCGAAATGACTAGCGGGAAAGAGATCCAGTACTTC.

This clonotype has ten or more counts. For the CDR3, the DNA is TGCGCCAGCAGCTTGGAGACGGGTCTTGAAGCTTTCTTT. Translation: CASSLETGLEAFF. This chain joins TRBV5-1 and TRBJ1-1, with D unclear. V dropped 0 bases and J dropped 7 bases, with 10 bases sitting between them. The CDR3 extends over 13 amino acids. The germline V gene encodes CDR1 SGHRS and CDR2 YFSETQ.

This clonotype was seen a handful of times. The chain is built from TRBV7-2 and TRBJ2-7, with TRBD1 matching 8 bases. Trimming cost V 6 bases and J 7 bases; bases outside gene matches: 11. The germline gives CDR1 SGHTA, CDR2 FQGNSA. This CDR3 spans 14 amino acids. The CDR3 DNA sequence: TGTGCCAGCAGTCGACAGGGGCTGGGGTCGGAGCAGTACTTC. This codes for CASSRQGLGSEQYF.

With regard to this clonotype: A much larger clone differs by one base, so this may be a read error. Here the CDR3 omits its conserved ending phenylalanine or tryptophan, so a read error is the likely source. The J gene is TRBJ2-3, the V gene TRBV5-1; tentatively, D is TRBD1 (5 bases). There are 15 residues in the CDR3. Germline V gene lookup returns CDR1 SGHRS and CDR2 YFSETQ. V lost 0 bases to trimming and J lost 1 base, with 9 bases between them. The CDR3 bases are TGCGCCAGCAGCTTGGGCAGGGCGGGCACAGATACGCAGTATTGT. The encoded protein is CASSLGRAGTDTQYC.

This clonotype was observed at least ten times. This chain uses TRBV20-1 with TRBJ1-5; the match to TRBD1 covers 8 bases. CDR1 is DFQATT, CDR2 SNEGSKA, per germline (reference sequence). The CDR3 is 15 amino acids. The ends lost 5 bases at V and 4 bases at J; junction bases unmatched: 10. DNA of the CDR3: TGCAGTGCTGGTAGCAGACAGGGGAAAAATCAGCCCCAGCATTTT. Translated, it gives CSAGSRQGKNQPQHF.

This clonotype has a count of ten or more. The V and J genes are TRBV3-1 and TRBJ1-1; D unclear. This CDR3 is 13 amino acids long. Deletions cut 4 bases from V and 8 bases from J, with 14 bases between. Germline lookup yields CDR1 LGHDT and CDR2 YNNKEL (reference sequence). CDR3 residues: CASSLIPQEEAFF. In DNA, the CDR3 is TGTGCCAGCAGCCTTATTCCTCAGGAAGAAGCTTTCTTT.

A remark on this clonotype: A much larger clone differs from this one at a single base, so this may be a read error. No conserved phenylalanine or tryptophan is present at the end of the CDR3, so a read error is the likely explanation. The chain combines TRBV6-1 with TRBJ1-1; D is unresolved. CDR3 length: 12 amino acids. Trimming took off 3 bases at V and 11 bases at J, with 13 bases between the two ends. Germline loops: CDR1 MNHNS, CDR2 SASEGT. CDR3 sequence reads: CASSDPRERAFY. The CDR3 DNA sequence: TGTGCCAGCAGTGACCCCAGAGAACGGGCTTTCTAT.

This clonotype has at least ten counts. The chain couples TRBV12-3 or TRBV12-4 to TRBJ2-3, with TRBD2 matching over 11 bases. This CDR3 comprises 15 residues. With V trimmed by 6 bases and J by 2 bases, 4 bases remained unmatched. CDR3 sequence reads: CASSYSGRDTDTQYF. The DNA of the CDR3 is TGTGCCAGCAGCTATAGCGGGAGGGACACAGATACGCAGTATTTT.

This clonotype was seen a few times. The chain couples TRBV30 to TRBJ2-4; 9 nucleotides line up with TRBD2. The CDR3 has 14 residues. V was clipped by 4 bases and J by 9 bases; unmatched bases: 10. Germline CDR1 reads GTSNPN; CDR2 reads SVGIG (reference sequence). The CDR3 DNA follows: TGTGCCTGGACGCCGCTAGCGGGATTGGGCATTCAGTACTTC. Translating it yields CAWTPLAGLGIQYF.

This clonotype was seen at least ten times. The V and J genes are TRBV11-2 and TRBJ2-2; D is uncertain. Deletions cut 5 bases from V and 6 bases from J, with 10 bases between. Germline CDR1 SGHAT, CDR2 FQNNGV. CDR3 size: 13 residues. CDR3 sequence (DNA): TGTGCCAGCAGCCCTAAGTGGGCCGGGGAGCTGTTTTTT. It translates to CASSPKWAGELFF.

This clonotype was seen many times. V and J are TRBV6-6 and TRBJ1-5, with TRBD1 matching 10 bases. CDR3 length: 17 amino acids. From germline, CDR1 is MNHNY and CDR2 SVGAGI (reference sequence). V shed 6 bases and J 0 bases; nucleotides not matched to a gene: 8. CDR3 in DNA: TGTGCCAGCAGGAGGGGACAGGGGCGCTATAGCAATCAGCCCCAGCATTTT. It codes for CASRRGQGRYSNQPQHF.

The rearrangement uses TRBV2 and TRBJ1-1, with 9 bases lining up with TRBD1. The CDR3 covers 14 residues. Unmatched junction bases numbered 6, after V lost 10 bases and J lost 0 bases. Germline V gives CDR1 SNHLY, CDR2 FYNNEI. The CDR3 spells CAIAGTGMNTEAFF. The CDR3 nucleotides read TGTGCCATTGCCGGGACAGGGATGAACACTGAAGCTTTCTTT.

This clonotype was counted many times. CDR3 bases: TGTGCCAGCAGTCTTTCTAGCGGTGGGGCCAACGTCCTGACTTTC. As protein: CASSLSSGGANVLTF. The chain links TRBV28 to TRBJ2-6, with TRBD2 identical over 7 bases. V was pared by 5 bases and J by 3 bases, with 4 bases of the junction left unmatched. CDR3 length: 15 amino acids. Germline assignment: CDR1 MDHEN and CDR2 SYDVKM. Full variable domain (remainder filled in from reference TRBV28 and TRBJ2-6): DVKVTQSSRYLVKRTGEKVFLECVQDMDHENMFWYRQDPGLGLRLIYFSYDVKMKEKGDIPEGYSVSREKKERFSLILESASTNQTSMYLCASSLSSGGANVLTFGAGSRLTVL.

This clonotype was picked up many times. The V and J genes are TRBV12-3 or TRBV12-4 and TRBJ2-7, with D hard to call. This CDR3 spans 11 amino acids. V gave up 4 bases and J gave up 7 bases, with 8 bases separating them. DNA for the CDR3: TGTGCCAGCAGTTCCCTCGGTGAGCAGTACTTC. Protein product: CASSSLGEQYF.

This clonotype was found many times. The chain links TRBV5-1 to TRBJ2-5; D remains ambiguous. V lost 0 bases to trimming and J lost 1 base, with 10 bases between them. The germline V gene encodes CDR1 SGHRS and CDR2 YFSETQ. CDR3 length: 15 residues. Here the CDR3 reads CASSLAPGSQETQYF. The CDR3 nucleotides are TGCGCCAGCAGCTTGGCCCCAGGCTCCCAAGAGACCCAGTACTTC.

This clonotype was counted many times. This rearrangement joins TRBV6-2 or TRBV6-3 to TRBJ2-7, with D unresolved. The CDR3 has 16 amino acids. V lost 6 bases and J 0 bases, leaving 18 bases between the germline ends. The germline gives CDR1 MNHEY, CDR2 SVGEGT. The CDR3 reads CASSSYRQTLSYEQYF. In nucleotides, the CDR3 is TGTGCCAGCAGCTCCTACCGGCAGACCCTCTCCTACGAGCAGTACTTC.

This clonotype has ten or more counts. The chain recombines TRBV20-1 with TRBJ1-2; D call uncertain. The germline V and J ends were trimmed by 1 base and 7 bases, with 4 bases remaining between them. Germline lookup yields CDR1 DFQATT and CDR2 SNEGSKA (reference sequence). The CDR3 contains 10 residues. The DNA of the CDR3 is TGCAGTGCTAGAGTTCGTGGCTACACCTTC. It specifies CSARVRGYTF.

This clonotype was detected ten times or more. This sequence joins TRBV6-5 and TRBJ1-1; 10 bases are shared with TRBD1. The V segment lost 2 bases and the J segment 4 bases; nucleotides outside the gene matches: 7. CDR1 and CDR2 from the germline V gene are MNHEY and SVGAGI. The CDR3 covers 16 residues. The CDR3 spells CASSYLRDRGVTEAFF. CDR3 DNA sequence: TGTGCCAGCAGTTACCTCCGGGACAGGGGCGTCACTGAAGCTTTCTTT.

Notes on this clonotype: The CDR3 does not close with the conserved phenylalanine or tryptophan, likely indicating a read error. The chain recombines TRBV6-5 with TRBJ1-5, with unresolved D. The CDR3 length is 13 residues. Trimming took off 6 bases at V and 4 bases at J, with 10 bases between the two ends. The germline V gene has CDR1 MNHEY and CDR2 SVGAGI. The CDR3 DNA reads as TGTGCCAGCAGCTACCGAGGGAATCAGCCCCAGCATTAT. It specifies CASSYRGNQPQHY.